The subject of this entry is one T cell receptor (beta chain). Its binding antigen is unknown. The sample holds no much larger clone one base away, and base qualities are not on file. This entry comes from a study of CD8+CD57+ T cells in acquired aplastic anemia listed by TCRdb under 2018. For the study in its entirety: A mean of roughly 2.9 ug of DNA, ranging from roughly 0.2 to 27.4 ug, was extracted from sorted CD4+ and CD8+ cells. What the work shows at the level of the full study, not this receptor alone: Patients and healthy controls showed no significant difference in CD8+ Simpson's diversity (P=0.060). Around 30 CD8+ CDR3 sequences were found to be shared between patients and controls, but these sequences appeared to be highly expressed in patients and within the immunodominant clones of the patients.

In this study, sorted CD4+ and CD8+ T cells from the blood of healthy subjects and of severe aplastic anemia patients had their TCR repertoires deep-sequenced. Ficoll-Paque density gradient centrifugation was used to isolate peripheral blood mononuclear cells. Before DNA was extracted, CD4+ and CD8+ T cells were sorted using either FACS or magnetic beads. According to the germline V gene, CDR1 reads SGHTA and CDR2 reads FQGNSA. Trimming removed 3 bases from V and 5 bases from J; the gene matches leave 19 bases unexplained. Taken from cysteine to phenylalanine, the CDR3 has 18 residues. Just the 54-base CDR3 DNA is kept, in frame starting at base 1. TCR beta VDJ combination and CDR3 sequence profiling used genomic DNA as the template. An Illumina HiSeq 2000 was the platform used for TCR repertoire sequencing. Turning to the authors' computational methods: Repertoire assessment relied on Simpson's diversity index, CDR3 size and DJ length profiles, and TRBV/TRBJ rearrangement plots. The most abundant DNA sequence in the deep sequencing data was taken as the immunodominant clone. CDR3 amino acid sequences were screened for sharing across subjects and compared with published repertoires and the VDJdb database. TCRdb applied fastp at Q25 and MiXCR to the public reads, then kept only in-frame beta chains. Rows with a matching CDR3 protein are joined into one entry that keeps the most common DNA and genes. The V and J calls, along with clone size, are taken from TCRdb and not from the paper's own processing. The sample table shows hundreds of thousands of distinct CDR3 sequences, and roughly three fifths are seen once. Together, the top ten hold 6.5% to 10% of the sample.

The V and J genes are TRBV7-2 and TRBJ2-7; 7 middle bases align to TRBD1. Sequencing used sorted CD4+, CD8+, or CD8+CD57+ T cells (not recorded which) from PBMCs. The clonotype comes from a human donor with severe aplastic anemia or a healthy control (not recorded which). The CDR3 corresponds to CASSLGSSPTHRGDEQYF. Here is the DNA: TGTGCCAGCAGCTTGGGGTCCAGCCCCACGCACAGGGGAGACGAGCAGTACTTC.